This T cell receptor (beta chain) derives from a study of T cells in Graves' hyperthyroidism and ophthalmopathy. Findings and limits, study-wide: In the analysis, a 13 V-J model separated ophthalmopathy from stable hyperthyroidism. In blood, most of the thyroid clonotypes expanded above 0.001 were also present.

In this sample, this clonotype turned up a few times. What it binds is not known. The patients, who ranged from 18 to 65 in age, presented with newly diagnosed hyperthyroidism lasting under 2 months. Researchers took RNA transcripts and amplified the TCR beta CDR3 regions from them. In the first-round RT-PCR of the TCR CDR3, the HTBI primer set was used. TCRdb re-called the multiplex PCR reads through MiXCR, storing one row per CDR3 protein. The table has about 400,000 distinct CDR3 sequences, approximately 15% seen once. This CDR3 is 21 amino acids long. The J segment lost 2 bases and the V segment lost 0 bases, leaving 16 bases of the junction unmatched. The germline V gene has CDR1 PRHDT and CDR2 FYEKMQ (reference sequence).

Source material: blood. The TCR was taken from a woman aged 25 to 39 with Graves' hyperthyroidism. V and J are TRBV13 and TRBJ2-1; 10 positions match TRBD1. The CDR3 sequence is CASSLGQGQGPQEGAYNEQFF. CDR3 DNA sequence: TGTGCCAGCAGCTTAGGCCAGGGACAGGGGCCCCAGGAGGGCGCCTACAATGAGCAGTTCTTC.